A selection of T cell receptor beta chains follows, all from one sample in a study of shared clonotypes between healthy human individuals. Data came from immunoSEQ multiplex PCR; TCRdb stores just in-frame clones and leaves some out. The sample lists about 2 million clones; about 95% were seen once. Source material: naive CD8+ T cells sorted from blood. These receptors came from a man between 18 and 35 years old in good health. The CDR3 runs from the conserved cysteine through the conserved F or W. Each record gives: V gene, D gene, J gene, clone size, CDR3 DNA, CDR3 protein. The D gene is left open where the match is weak. Rows may omit the clone size; those that give it use once, few, many or a size class.

v_gene: TRBV29-1; d_gene: TRBD1; j_gene: TRBJ2-2; abundance: .; CDR3nt: TGCAGCGTTGAAGCCCTAGGACAGGGGGGCACCGGGGAGCTGTTTTTT; CDR3aa: CSVEALGQGGTGELFF
v_gene: TRBV19; d_gene: .; j_gene: TRBJ2-1; abundance: .; CDR3nt: TGTGCCAGTAGTATTCCAGACTCCTACAATGAGCAGTTCTTC; CDR3aa: CASSIPDSYNEQFF
v_gene: TRBV7-8; d_gene: TRBD1; j_gene: TRBJ2-2; abundance: .; CDR3nt: TGTGCCAGCAGCTTAGGTGGACAGGGCGCGTCTCACACCGGGGAGCTGTTTTTT; CDR3aa: CASSLGGQGASHTGELFF
v_gene: TRBV6-6; d_gene: TRBD1; j_gene: TRBJ1-2; abundance: .; CDR3nt: TGTGCCAGCAGTTGGGACAGGGAAGACTATGGCTACACCTTC; CDR3aa: CASSWDREDYGYTF
v_gene: TRBV9; d_gene: .; j_gene: TRBJ2-7; abundance: .; CDR3nt: TGTGCCAGCAGCGTAGAAGGCAGAGACTACGAGCAGTACTTC; CDR3aa: CASSVEGRDYEQYF
v_gene: TRBV28; d_gene: TRBD1; j_gene: TRBJ2-7; abundance: .; CDR3nt: TGTGCCAGCAGTGAGACAGGGAACTCCTACGAGCAGTACTTC; CDR3aa: CASSETGNSYEQYF
v_gene: TRBV7-2; d_gene: TRBD1; j_gene: TRBJ2-5; abundance: .; CDR3nt: TGTGCCAGCAGCTCACCGACAGGGCGCGAGACCCAGTACTTC; CDR3aa: CASSSPTGRETQYF
v_gene: TRBV7-8; d_gene: TRBD2; j_gene: TRBJ2-1; abundance: .; CDR3nt: TGTGCCAGCAGCGAAACGCTAGCGGGGACCTACAATGAGCAGTTCTTC; CDR3aa: CASSETLAGTYNEQFF
v_gene: TRBV6-4; d_gene: .; j_gene: TRBJ1-1; abundance: once; CDR3nt: TGTGCCGGCCTCGCGGACAGACACAACACTGAAGCTTTCTTT; CDR3aa: CAGLADRHNTEAFF
v_gene: TRBV2; d_gene: TRBD2; j_gene: TRBJ2-7; abundance: .; CDR3nt: TGTGCCAGCAGTGAAGCGGGAGGGGCCAGCTCCTACGAGCAGTACTTC; CDR3aa: CASSEAGGASSYEQYF
v_gene: TRBV7-2; d_gene: TRBD2; j_gene: TRBJ2-5; abundance: .; CDR3nt: TGTGCCAGCAGCTACACGGGAGGGGGAGAGACCCAGTACTTC; CDR3aa: CASSYTGGGETQYF
v_gene: TRBV11-1; d_gene: .; j_gene: TRBJ2-7; abundance: .; CDR3nt: TGTGCCAGCAGCTCCCCGAGCTCCTACGAGCAGTACTTC; CDR3aa: CASSSPSSYEQYF
v_gene: TRBV10-2; d_gene: TRBD1; j_gene: TRBJ1-1; abundance: .; CDR3nt: TGCGCCAGCATGGGACAGGGGGGCGAAGCTTTCTTT; CDR3aa: CASMGQGGEAFF
v_gene: TRBV11-2; d_gene: .; j_gene: TRBJ2-3; abundance: .; CDR3nt: TGTGCCAGCAGCCTCAGCAATACAGATACGCAGTATTTT; CDR3aa: CASSLSNTDTQYF
v_gene: TRBV5-4; d_gene: .; j_gene: TRBJ1-2; abundance: .; CDR3nt: TGTGCCAGCAGCTTTAAAGGGACGGATGGCTACACCTTC; CDR3aa: CASSFKGTDGYTF
v_gene: TRBV7-9; d_gene: .; j_gene: TRBJ1-1; abundance: .; CDR3nt: TGTGCCAGCAGCTTCGGACAGACAGAAGCTTTCTTT; CDR3aa: CASSFGQTEAFF
v_gene: TRBV30; d_gene: .; j_gene: TRBJ2-5; abundance: .; CDR3nt: TGTGCCTGGAAAGGCTTCTCCCCATCGGAGACCCAGTACTTC; CDR3aa: CAWKGFSPSETQYF
v_gene: TRBV13; d_gene: .; j_gene: TRBJ2-7; abundance: .; CDR3nt: TGTGCCAGCAGCACCACCGGGGACGGGGAGCAGTACTTC; CDR3aa: CASSTTGDGEQYF
v_gene: TRBV7-6; d_gene: .; j_gene: TRBJ2-7; abundance: .; CDR3nt: TGTGCCAGCAGCTTAGGGTCCCCTCGCTTCTACGAGCAGTACTTC; CDR3aa: CASSLGSPRFYEQYF
v_gene: TRBV13; d_gene: .; j_gene: TRBJ1-1; abundance: .; CDR3nt: TGTGCCAGCAGCGTATTTGAGGGGTCTGGGACTGAAGCTTTCTTT; CDR3aa: CASSVFEGSGTEAFF
v_gene: TRBV9; d_gene: TRBD2; j_gene: TRBJ2-7; abundance: .; CDR3nt: TGTGCCAGCCGATCTAGCGGGAGGGCCGAGCAGTACTTC; CDR3aa: CASRSSGRAEQYF
v_gene: TRBV7-9; d_gene: TRBD2; j_gene: TRBJ2-1; abundance: .; CDR3nt: TGTGCCAGCAGCCCGGGGACTACTTACAATGAGCAGTTCTTC; CDR3aa: CASSPGTTYNEQFF
v_gene: TRBV4-1; d_gene: TRBD2; j_gene: TRBJ2-5; abundance: .; CDR3nt: TGCGCCAGCAGCGCCCGACTAGCGGGGGTGGAGACCCAGTACTTC; CDR3aa: CASSARLAGVETQYF
v_gene: TRBV6-1; d_gene: .; j_gene: TRBJ2-2; abundance: .; CDR3nt: TGTGCCAGCAGTGAATTTTTCAGCAACACCGGGGAGCTGTTTTTT; CDR3aa: CASSEFFSNTGELFF
v_gene: TRBV11-3; d_gene: TRBD2; j_gene: TRBJ2-5; abundance: .; CDR3nt: TGTGCCAGCAGCTCCCGTTCTAGCGGTGAGCCATCAGAGACCCAGTACTTC; CDR3aa: CASSSRSSGEPSETQYF
v_gene: TRBV7-9; d_gene: .; j_gene: TRBJ1-1; abundance: .; CDR3nt: TGTGCCAGCAGCTTAATGGGAGTTGAAGCTTTCTTT; CDR3aa: CASSLMGVEAFF
v_gene: TRBV5-4; d_gene: TRBD1; j_gene: TRBJ2-7; abundance: once; CDR3nt: TGTGCCAGCAGCTCCCCCGGGACAGGGCCATCCTACGAGCAGTACTTC; CDR3aa: CASSSPGTGPSYEQYF
v_gene: TRBV7-9; d_gene: TRBD1; j_gene: TRBJ2-1; abundance: .; CDR3nt: TGTGCCAGCAGCCCCCCCGCAGGGGGCTCCTACAATGAGCAGTTCTTC; CDR3aa: CASSPPAGGSYNEQFF
v_gene: TRBV7-9; d_gene: TRBD1; j_gene: TRBJ1-3; abundance: .; CDR3nt: TGTGCCAGCAGCTTAGCGGACAGGGGCGTCTCTGGAAACACCATATATTTT; CDR3aa: CASSLADRGVSGNTIYF
v_gene: TRBV7-9; d_gene: .; j_gene: TRBJ1-1; abundance: .; CDR3nt: TGTGCCAGCAGCCCTACATTAGGGGAAGCTTTCTTT; CDR3aa: CASSPTLGEAFF
v_gene: TRBV28; d_gene: .; j_gene: TRBJ1-5; abundance: .; CDR3nt: TGTGCCACCCCGGAGGGTAGCAATCAGCCCCAGCATTTT; CDR3aa: CATPEGSNQPQHF
v_gene: TRBV5-1; d_gene: TRBD2; j_gene: TRBJ2-2; abundance: .; CDR3nt: TGCGCCAGCAGCCAAGGACTAGTGGGTGCCGGGGAGCTGTTTTTT; CDR3aa: CASSQGLVGAGELFF
v_gene: TRBV13; d_gene: TRBD1; j_gene: TRBJ1-4; abundance: .; CDR3nt: TGTGCCAGCAGCAGGGGGCGGAATGAAAAACTGTTTTTT; CDR3aa: CASSRGRNEKLFF
v_gene: TRBV10-3; d_gene: TRBD1; j_gene: TRBJ2-7; abundance: .; CDR3nt: TGTGCCATCAGTGAGTGGGTACAGGGGGCTTCCTACGAGCAGTACTTC; CDR3aa: CAISEWVQGASYEQYF
v_gene: TRBV9; d_gene: .; j_gene: TRBJ2-7; abundance: .; CDR3nt: TGTGCCAGCAGCGTAGAAGAAGGGGGGTACGAGCAGTACTTC; CDR3aa: CASSVEEGGYEQYF
v_gene: TRBV27; d_gene: .; j_gene: TRBJ2-3; abundance: .; CDR3nt: TGTGCCAGCAGTTGGGGGGTTGCCGATACGCAGTATTTT; CDR3aa: CASSWGVADTQYF
v_gene: TRBV27; d_gene: .; j_gene: TRBJ2-7; abundance: .; CDR3nt: TGTGCCAGCAGTTTAAGGGGGGCCCAGTACGAGCAGTACTTC; CDR3aa: CASSLRGAQYEQYF
v_gene: TRBV5-4; d_gene: TRBD1; j_gene: TRBJ1-1; abundance: .; CDR3nt: TGTGCCAGCAGGCCTACAGGGGGCGCAGGGGCTTTCTTT; CDR3aa: CASRPTGGAGAFF
v_gene: TRBV19; d_gene: TRBD2; j_gene: TRBJ2-1; abundance: .; CDR3nt: TGTGCCAGTAGTATAGGGGCGGGGGTCCGATACAATGAGCAGTTCTTC; CDR3aa: CASSIGAGVRYNEQFF
v_gene: TRBV5-1; d_gene: .; j_gene: TRBJ1-1; abundance: .; CDR3nt: TGCGCCAGCAGCTTCGGGGGAGGTACTGAAGCTTTCTTT; CDR3aa: CASSFGGGTEAFF
v_gene: TRBV6-6; d_gene: .; j_gene: TRBJ1-5; abundance: .; CDR3nt: TGTGCCAGCAGTTACTCGGGGGAATCGAACCAGCCCCAGCATTTT; CDR3aa: CASSYSGESNQPQHF
v_gene: TRBV9; d_gene: TRBD1; j_gene: TRBJ1-6; abundance: once; CDR3nt: TGTGCCAGCAGCGAAACGGGGGGACAGGGAGACTCACCCCTCCACTTT; CDR3aa: CASSETGGQGDSPLHF
v_gene: TRBV6-6; d_gene: .; j_gene: TRBJ1-4; abundance: .; CDR3nt: TGTGCCAGCACCTCTCTACAGGGATTGGATGGGGAAAAACTGTTTTTT; CDR3aa: CASTSLQGLDGEKLFF
v_gene: TRBV2; d_gene: .; j_gene: TRBJ2-5; abundance: .; CDR3nt: TGTGCCATCGGATCCTCAGACAGGGAGACCCAGTACTTC; CDR3aa: CAIGSSDRETQYF
v_gene: TRBV10-3; d_gene: TRBD1; j_gene: TRBJ2-7; abundance: .; CDR3nt: TGTGCCATCACCGACGCCGGGACAGGGTTTTACGAGCAGTACTTC; CDR3aa: CAITDAGTGFYEQYF
v_gene: TRBV27; d_gene: .; j_gene: TRBJ2-7; abundance: .; CDR3nt: TGTGCCAGCAGTTTCTCGGCCAGCTCCTACGAGCAGTACTTC; CDR3aa: CASSFSASSYEQYF
v_gene: TRBV27; d_gene: TRBD1; j_gene: TRBJ1-1; abundance: .; CDR3nt: TGTGCCAGCAGTACGGGACAGATTAACACTGAAGCTTTCTTT; CDR3aa: CASSTGQINTEAFF